This TCR beta chain was recorded in a study of blood T cell repertoires in COVID-19. Study information: Whether acute or convalescent, the COVID-19 samples came from the United States, Italy and Spain. Sources were T cells, B-cell-depleted T cells, or PBMCs; the material itself was cDNA or gDNA.

As originally analysed: How many nucleated cells were present was estimated from reference gene primer amplification. The protocol was immunoSEQ multiplex PCR, while the TCRdb copy is restricted to in-frame clones and leaves out a portion. D and trimming were read from the DNA, whereas the V and J calls and clone size are those reported in that table. The sample lists about 230,000 clones, 75% to 90% occurring once. The CDR3 extends over 16 amino acids. The V gene's germline CDR1 is SGHVS and CDR2 FQNEAQ. The ends were cut back, 5 bases at V and 8 bases at J, with 24 bases in the middle. V is TRBV7-8 and J is TRBJ1-2; D gene unclear. The sequence came from a man between 35 and 55 years old with acute or convalescent COVID-19. Sequenced sample: peripheral blood. The CDR3 nucleotides read TGTGCCAGCAGCAACGCGTCCGGGCCGAGGAGGACGGGCTACACCTTC. It translates to CASSNASGPRRTGYTF.